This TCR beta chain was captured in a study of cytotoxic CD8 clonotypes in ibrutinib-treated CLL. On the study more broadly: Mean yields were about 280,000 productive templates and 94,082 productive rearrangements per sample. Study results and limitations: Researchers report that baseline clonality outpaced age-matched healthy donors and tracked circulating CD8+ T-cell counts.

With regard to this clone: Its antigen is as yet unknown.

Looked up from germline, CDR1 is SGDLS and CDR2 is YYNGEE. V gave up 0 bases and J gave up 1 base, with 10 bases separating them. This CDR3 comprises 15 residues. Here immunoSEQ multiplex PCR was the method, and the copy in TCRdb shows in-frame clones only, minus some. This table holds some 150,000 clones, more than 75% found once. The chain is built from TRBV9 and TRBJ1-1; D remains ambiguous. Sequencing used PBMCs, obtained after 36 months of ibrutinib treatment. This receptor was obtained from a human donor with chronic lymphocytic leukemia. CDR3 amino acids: CASSVGAIPNTEAFF. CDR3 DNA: TGTGCCAGCAGCGTAGGGGCCATTCCGAACACTGAAGCTTTCTTT.